This record looks at one T cell receptor (beta chain) sequence and its context. This entry is derived from a study of blood T cell repertoires in COVID-19. Study information: Sites across the United States, Italy and Spain contributed samples from acute and convalescent COVID-19. Sample material is recorded as cDNA or gDNA derived from T cells, B-cell-depleted T cells, or PBMCs.

In the authors' workflow: By means of reference gene primer amplification, nucleated cell counts were estimated. Using immunoSEQ multiplex PCR, the repertoire was profiled, and TCRdb retains in-frame clones only, with some absent. That table is the source of V, J and clone size, and D and trimming were worked out from the DNA. The sample carries about 130,000 clones, less than 90% recorded once. This TCR was recovered from a man older than 75 with active or convalescent COVID-19. Sequenced: peripheral blood.

The DNA for the CDR3 is TGTGCCAGTAGTATTGTCGTAGAGGGCAATCAGCCCCAGCATTTT. As protein: CASSIVVEGNQPQHF. V gene TRBV19 combines with J gene TRBJ1-5; no definite D call. CDR1 and CDR2 from the germline V gene are LNHDA and SQIVND (reference sequence). The CDR3 consists of 15 residues. Trimming removed 3 bases from V and 2 bases from J, with 11 bases in between.